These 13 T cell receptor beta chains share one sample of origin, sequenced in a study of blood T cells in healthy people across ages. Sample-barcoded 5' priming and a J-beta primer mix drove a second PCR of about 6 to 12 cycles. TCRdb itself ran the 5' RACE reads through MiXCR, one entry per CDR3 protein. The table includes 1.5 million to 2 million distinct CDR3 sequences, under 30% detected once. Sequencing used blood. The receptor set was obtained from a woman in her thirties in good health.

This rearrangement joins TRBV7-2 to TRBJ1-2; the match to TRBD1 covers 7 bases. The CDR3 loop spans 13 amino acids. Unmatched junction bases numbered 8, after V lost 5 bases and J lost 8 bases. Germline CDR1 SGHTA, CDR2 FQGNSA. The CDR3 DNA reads TGTGCCAGCAGCGGTGACAGGGTGGGCGGCTACACCTTC. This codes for CASSGDRVGGYTF.

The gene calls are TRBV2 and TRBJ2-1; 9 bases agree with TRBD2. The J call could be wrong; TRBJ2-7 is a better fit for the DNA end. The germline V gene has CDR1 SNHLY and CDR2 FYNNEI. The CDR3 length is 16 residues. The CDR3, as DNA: TGTGCCAGCAGTGAATCTCCGACTAGCGGCGCCCCGGAGCAGTACTTC. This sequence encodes CASSESPTSGAPEQYF.

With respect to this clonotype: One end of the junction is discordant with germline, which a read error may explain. CDR3 nucleotides: TGCAGTGCTGGAGACCGGGACAGGGGGCATGGCTACACCTTC. Its protein product is CSAGDRDRGHGYTF. The J gene is TRBJ1-2, the V gene TRBV20-1; 12 bases agree with TRBD1. This CDR3 has 14 residues. Germline CDR1 is DFQATT and CDR2 is SNEGSKA (reference sequence).

The CDR3 coding sequence is TGTGCCAGCAGCTCAACGACTAGCGGGGGGCCTACAGATACGCAGTATTTT. Translated, it gives CASSSTTSGGPTDTQYF. The chain joins TRBV7-9 to TRBJ2-3, with 13 nucleotides matching TRBD2. With V trimmed by 4 bases and J by 3 bases, 7 bases remained unmatched. Germline V gene sequence: CDR1 SEHNR, CDR2 FQNEAQ (reference sequence). The CDR3 is made up of 17 amino acids.

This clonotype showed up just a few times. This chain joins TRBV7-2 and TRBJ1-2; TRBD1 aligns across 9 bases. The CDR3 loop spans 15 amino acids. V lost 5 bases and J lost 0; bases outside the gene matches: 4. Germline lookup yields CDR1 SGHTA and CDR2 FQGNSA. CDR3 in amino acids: CASSRDRVANYGYTF. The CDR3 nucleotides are TGTGCCAGCAGCCGGGACAGGGTGGCTAACTATGGCTACACCTTC.

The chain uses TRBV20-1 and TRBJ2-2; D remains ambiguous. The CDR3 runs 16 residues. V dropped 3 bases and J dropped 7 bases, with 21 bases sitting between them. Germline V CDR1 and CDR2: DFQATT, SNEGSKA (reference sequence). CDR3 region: CSASSSHHPVGGELFF. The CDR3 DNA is TGCAGTGCTAGTTCAAGTCATCACCCCGTTGGCGGGGAGCTGTTTTTT.

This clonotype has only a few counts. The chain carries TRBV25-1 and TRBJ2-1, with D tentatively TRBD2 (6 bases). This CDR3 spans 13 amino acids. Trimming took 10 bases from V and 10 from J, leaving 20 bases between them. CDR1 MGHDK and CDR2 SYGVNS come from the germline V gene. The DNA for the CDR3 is TGTGCCACTAGGGCGGGGTCTTTACGGGAGCAGTTCTTC. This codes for CATRAGSLREQFF.

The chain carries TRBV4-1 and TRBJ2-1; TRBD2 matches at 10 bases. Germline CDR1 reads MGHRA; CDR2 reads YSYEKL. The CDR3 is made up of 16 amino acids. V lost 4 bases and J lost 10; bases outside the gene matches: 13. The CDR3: CASSPVWASGGEEQFF. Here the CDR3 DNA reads TGCGCCAGCAGCCCCGTGTGGGCTAGCGGGGGTGAAGAGCAGTTCTTC.

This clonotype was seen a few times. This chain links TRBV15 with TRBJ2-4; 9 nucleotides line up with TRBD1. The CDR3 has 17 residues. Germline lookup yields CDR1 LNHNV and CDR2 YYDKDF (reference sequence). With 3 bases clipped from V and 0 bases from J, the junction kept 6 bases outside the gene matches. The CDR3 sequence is CATSRVGQGLAKNIQYF. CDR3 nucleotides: TGTGCCACCAGCAGGGTGGGACAGGGCCTAGCCAAAAACATTCAGTACTTC. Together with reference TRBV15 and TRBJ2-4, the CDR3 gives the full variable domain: DAMVIQNPRYQVTQFGKPVTLSCSQTLNHNVMYWYQQKSSQAPKLLFHYYDKDFNNEADTPDNFQSRRPNTSFCFLDIRSPGLGDTAMYLCATSRVGQGLAKNIQYFGAGTRLSVL.

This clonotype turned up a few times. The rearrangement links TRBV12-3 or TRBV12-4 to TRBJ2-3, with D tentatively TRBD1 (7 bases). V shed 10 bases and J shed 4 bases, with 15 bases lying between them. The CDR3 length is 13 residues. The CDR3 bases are TGTGCCACAACAGGGGAGCGGGCAGATACGCAGTATTTT. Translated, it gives CATTGERADTQYF.

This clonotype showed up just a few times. The CDR3 DNA reads TGTGCCAGCATCGATCAAGGGGATGAGACCCAGTACTTC. The encoded protein is CASIDQGDETQYF. The V call is TRBV7-9, the J call TRBJ2-5; possible D gene TRBD1, 5 bases. CDR1 and CDR2 (germline): SEHNR, FQNEAQ (reference sequence). The CDR3 contains 13 residues. Trimming took 7 bases from V and 5 from J, leaving 14 bases between them.

The CDR3 spells CATSRQSSSREQFF. CDR3 coding DNA: TGTGCCACCAGCAGACAGAGTTCTAGCAGGGAGCAGTTCTTC. The chain links TRBV15 to TRBJ2-1; D is possibly TRBD2 (5 bases). The CDR3 contains 14 residues. The germline V and J ends were trimmed by 2 bases and 10 bases, with 15 bases remaining between them. Germline loops: CDR1 LNHNV, CDR2 YYDKDF (reference sequence).

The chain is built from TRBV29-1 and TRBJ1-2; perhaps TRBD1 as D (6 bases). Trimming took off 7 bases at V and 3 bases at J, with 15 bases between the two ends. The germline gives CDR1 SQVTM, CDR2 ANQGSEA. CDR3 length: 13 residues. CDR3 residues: CSAKGGLDYGYTF. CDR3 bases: TGCAGCGCCAAGGGGGGGCTGGACTATGGCTACACCTTC. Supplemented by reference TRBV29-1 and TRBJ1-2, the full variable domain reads SAVISQKPSRDICQRGTSLTIQCQVDSQVTMMFWYRQQPGQSLTLIATANQGSEATYESGFVIDKFPISRPNLTFSTLTVSNMSPEDSSIYLCSAKGGLDYGYTFGSGTRLTVV.